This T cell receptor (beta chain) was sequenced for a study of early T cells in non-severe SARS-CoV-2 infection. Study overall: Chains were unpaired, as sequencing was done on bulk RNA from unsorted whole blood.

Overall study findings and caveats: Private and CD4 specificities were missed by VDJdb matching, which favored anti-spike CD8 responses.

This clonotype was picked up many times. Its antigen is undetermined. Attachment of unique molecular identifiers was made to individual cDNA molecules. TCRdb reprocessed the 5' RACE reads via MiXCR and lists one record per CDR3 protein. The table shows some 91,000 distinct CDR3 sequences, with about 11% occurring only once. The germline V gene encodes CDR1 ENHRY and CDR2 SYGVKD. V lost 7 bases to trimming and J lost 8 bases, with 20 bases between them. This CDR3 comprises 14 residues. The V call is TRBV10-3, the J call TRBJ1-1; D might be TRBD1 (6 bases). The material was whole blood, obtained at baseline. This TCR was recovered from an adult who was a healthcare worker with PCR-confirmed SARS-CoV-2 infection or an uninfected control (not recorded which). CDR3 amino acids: CAIIDTKGDFEAFF. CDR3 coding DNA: TGTGCCATCATTGATACTAAGGGGGACTTCGAAGCTTTCTTT.